This entry lists 10 T cell receptor beta chains sequenced from one sample in a study of shared clonotypes between healthy human individuals (dated by TCRdb to 2018 to 2020). The protocol used for the library was the immunoSEQ multiplex PCR assay. The clones in this table, taken by TCRdb from immuneACCESS, are in-frame only. Not every clone is retained; where verified, under half of the shortfall comes from an unresolved V gene, and the cause of the rest is unknown. The sample yields 2.5 million or so clones; approximately 92% were counted once. In total, the top ten clones hold 0.13% to 0.15% of the sample. The specimen was naive CD4+ T cells sorted from blood. In light of the paper, this sample's cell subset or site label describes: CD45RA+ positively selected. The receptors were sampled from a man between 18 and 35 years old in good health.

Remarks on this clone: Other nucleotide sequences from this sample produce the same CDR3. The V and J genes are TRBV19 and TRBJ2-7, with TRBD1 matching over 9 bases. V lost 5 bases and J lost 2; bases outside the gene matches: 4. CDR3 length: 14 amino acids. Per the germline V gene, CDR1 is LNHDA and CDR2 is SQIVND (reference sequence). The CDR3 DNA reads TGTGCCAGTAGTCCGGACAGGGGTCCCTACGAGCAGTACTTC. Translated, it gives CASSPDRGPYEQYF.

The chain joins TRBV7-9 to TRBJ2-5; 7 bases align to TRBD1. The CDR3 extends over 13 amino acids. The junction had 2 bases not matched to a gene; V was cut back by 3 bases and J by 4 bases. Germline lookup yields CDR1 SEHNR and CDR2 FQNEAQ (reference sequence). CDR3 loop: CASSLNRGETQYF. CDR3 nucleotides: TGTGCCAGCAGCTTGAACAGGGGAGAGACCCAGTACTTC.

The J gene is TRBJ1-2, the V gene TRBV28; no clear D. The germline V gene has CDR1 MDHEN and CDR2 SYDVKM. V dropped 4 bases and J dropped 8 bases, with 14 bases sitting between them. CDR3 length: 13 amino acids. CDR3 in amino acids: CASSSDIVSGYTF. The CDR3 DNA sequence: TGTGCCAGCAGTTCCGACATTGTCTCGGGCTACACCTTC.

On this clone: Other DNA sequences in the same sample also yield this CDR3. V is TRBV9 and J is TRBJ2-1, with 7 bases matching TRBD1. This CDR3 has 15 residues. The V segment lost 5 bases and the J segment 1 base; nucleotides outside the gene matches: 6. CDR1 SGDLS and CDR2 YYNGEE come from the germline V gene. CDR3 in DNA: TGTGCCAGCAGTGCCCGGGACAGTTCCTACAATGAGCAGTTCTTC. As protein: CASSARDSSYNEQFF.

V usage is TRBV9 and J usage is TRBJ1-6; maybe TRBD1 (5 bases). V lost 0 bases to trimming and J lost 9 bases, with 13 bases between them. CDR3 length: 15 amino acids. Per the germline V gene, CDR1 is SGDLS and CDR2 is YYNGEE. The CDR3 sequence is CASSVGGNIGSPLHF. For the CDR3, the DNA is TGTGCCAGCAGCGTAGGGGGGAATATCGGTTCACCCCTCCACTTT.

This clone was recorded a few times. J is TRBJ2-7 and V is TRBV28; D might be TRBD1 or TRBD2, each matching 6 bases. V shed 2 bases and J shed 5 bases, with 13 bases lying between them. The CDR3 totals 14 residues. Germline assignment: CDR1 MDHEN and CDR2 SYDVKM. The CDR3 spells CASSLPGARDEQYF. The DNA for the CDR3 is TGTGCCAGCAGTTTACCGGGGGCTAGAGACGAGCAGTACTTC. The entire variable domain, with the rest obtained from reference TRBV28 and TRBJ2-7, is as follows: DVKVTQSSRYLVKRTGEKVFLECVQDMDHENMFWYRQDPGLGLRLIYFSYDVKMKEKGDIPEGYSVSREKKERFSLILESASTNQTSMYLCASSLPGARDEQYFGPGTRLTVT.

The chain has TRBV20-1 and TRBJ2-7; D remains ambiguous. Between the trimmed V and J ends, which lost 8 bases and 6 bases, there was a span of 14 bases. This CDR3 spans 11 amino acids. In germline, CDR1 is DFQATT, CDR2 SNEGSKA (reference sequence). The CDR3 DNA reads as TGCAGTCCTAAACAAGAAGGCGAGCAGTACTTC. As protein: CSPKQEGEQYF.

The chain joins TRBV19 to TRBJ1-6; possibly TRBD1 for D (5 bases). Germline-derived CDR1 and CDR2 are LNHDA and SQIVND (reference sequence). V shed 5 bases and J shed 3 bases, with 14 bases lying between them. The CDR3 is made up of 16 amino acids. DNA for the CDR3: TGTGCCAGTAGTGCCCAGGGTTTCGACTATAATTCACCCCTCCACTTT. Protein product: CASSAQGFDYNSPLHF.

Turning to this clone: Other nucleotide sequences in the sample specify the same CDR3. The chain employs TRBV2 and TRBJ2-5; TRBD2 matches at 8 bases. V shed 3 bases and J 4 bases; nucleotides not matched to a gene: 7. Germline V gene lookup returns CDR1 SNHLY and CDR2 FYNNEI. The CDR3 loop spans 15 amino acids. This chain's CDR3 is CASSEGSGRGETQYF. The CDR3 coding sequence is TGTGCCAGCAGTGAGGGGAGCGGGAGAGGAGAGACCCAGTACTTC.

The chain employs TRBV6-1 and TRBJ1-4; 8 nucleotides agree with TRBD1. V trimming: 8 bases; J trimming: 7 bases; junction bases outside the gene matches: 6. Germline-derived CDR1 and CDR2 are MNHNS and SASEGT. CDR3 length: 13 amino acids. CDR3 coding DNA: TGTGCCAGCTCTGGACAGGGTACTGAAAAACTGTTTTTT. Its translation: CASSGQGTEKLFF.